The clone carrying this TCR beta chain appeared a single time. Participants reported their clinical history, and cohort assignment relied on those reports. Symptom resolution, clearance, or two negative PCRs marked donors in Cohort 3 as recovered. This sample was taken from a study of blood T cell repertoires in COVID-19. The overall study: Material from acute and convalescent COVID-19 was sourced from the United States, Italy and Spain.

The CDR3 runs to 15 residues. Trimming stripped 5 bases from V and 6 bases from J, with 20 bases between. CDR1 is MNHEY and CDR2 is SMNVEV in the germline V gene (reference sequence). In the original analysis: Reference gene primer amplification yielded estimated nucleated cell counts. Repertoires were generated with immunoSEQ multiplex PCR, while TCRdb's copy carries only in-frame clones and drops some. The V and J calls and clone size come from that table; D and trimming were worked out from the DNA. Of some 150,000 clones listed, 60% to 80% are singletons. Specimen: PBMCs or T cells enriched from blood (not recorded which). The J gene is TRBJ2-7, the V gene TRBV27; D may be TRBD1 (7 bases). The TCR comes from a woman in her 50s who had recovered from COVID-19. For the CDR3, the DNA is TGTGCCAGCAGTCCGGCAGGGGGAAAGGGGGGCGAGCAGTACTTC. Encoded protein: CASSPAGGKGGEQYF.